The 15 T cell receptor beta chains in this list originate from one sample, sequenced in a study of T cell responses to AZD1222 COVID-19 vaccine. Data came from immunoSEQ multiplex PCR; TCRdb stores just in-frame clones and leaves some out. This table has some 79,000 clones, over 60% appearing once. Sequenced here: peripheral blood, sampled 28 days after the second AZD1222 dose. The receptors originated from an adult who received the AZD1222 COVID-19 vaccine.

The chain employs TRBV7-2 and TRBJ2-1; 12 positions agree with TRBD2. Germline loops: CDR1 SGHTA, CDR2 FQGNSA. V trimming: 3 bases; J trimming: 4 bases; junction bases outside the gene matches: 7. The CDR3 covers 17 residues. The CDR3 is CASSFSGTSGLYNEQFF. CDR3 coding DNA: TGTGCCAGCAGCTTTTCGGGGACTAGCGGGCTATACAATGAGCAGTTCTTC.

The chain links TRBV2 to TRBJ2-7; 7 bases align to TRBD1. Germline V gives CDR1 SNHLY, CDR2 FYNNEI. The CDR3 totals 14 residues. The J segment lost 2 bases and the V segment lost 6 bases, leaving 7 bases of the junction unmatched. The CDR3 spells CASRPGQTPYEQYF. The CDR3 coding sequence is TGTGCCAGCAGGCCGGGACAGACCCCCTACGAGCAGTACTTC.

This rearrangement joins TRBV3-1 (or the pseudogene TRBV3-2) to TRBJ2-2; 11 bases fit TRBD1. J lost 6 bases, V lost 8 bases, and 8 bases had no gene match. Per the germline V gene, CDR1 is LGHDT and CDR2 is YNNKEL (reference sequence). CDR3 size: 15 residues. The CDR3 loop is CASLGTGGYAGELFF. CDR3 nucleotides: TGTGCCAGCCTTGGGACAGGGGGTTATGCCGGGGAGCTGTTTTTT.

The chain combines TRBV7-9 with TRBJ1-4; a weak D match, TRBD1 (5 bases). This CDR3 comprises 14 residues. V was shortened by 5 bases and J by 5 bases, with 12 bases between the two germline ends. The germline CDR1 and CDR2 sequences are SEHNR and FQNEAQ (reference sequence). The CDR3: CASSTGTENEKLFF. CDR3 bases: TGTGCCAGCAGCACCGGGACGGAAAATGAAAAACTGTTTTTT.

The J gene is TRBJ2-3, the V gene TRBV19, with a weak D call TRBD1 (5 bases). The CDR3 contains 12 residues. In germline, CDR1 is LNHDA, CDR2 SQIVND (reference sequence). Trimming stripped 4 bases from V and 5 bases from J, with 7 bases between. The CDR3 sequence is CASSTQGDTQYF. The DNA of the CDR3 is TGTGCCAGTAGTACGCAGGGAGATACGCAGTATTTT.

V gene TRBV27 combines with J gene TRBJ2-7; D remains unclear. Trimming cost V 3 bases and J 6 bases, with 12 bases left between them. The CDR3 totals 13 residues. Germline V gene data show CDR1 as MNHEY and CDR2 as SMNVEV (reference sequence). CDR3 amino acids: CASSFNAHSEQYF. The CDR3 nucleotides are TGTGCCAGCAGTTTTAACGCTCATAGCGAGCAGTACTTC.

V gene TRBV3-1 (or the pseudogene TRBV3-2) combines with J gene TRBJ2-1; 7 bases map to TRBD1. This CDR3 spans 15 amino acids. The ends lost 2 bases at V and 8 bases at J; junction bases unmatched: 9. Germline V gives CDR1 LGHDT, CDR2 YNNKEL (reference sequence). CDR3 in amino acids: CASSQLFRGSDEQFF. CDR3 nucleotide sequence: TGTGCCAGCAGCCAACTGTTCAGGGGGTCGGATGAGCAGTTCTTC.

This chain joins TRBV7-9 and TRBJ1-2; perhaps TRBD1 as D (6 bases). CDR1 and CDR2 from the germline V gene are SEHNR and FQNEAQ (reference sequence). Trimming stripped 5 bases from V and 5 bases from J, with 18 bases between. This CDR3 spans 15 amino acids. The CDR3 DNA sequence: TGTGCCAGCAGCCCACAACAGGGAGGAAATTATGGCTACACCTTC. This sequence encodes CASSPQQGGNYGYTF.

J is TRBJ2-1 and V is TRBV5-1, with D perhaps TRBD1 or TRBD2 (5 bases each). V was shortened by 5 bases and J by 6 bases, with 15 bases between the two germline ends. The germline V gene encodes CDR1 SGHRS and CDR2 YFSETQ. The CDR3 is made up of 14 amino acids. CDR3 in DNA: TGCGCCAGCAGTTTCGGGACCGGTATCAATGAGCAGTTCTTC. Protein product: CASSFGTGINEQFF.

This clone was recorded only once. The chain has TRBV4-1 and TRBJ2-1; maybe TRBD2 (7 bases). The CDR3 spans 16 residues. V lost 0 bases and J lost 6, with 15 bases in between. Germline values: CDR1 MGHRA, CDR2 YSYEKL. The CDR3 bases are TGCGCCAGCAGCCAAGATAATCGCGGGGGCCTCAATGAGCAGTTCTTC. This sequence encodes CASSQDNRGGLNEQFF.

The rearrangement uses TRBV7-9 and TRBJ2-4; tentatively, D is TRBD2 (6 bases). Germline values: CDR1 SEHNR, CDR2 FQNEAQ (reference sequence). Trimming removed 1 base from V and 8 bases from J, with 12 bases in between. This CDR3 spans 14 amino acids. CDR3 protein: CASSLGLGEDIQYF. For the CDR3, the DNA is TGTGCCAGCAGCTTAGGGTTAGGGGAGGACATTCAGTACTTC.

The CDR3 region is CASSFSDSSGNTIYF. The CDR3 region has the DNA TGTGCCAGCAGCTTCTCGGACAGTTCTGGAAACACCATATATTTT. V and J are TRBV5-4 and TRBJ1-3; possibly TRBD1 for D (6 bases). The CDR3 spans 15 residues. The V gene lost 2 bases and the J gene lost 1 base, with 10 bases spanning the gap. CDR1 and CDR2 from the germline V gene are SGHNT and YYREEE (reference sequence).

The CDR3 spells CASVGLAGQCEQYF. The CDR3 DNA sequence: TGTGCCAGTGTGGGACTAGCGGGACAGTGCGAGCAGTACTTC. The chain is built from TRBV21-1 and TRBJ2-7; TRBD2 is taken as the D call from the table, unchecked against the DNA. TRBV21-1 is recorded as a pseudogene. This CDR3 has 14 amino acids.

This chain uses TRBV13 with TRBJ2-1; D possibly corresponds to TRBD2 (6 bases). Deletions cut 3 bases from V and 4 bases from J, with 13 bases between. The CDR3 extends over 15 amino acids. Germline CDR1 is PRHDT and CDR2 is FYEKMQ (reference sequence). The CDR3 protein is CASSLRGLHYNEQFF. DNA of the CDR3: TGTGCCAGCAGCTTGCGGGGTCTACATTACAATGAGCAGTTCTTC. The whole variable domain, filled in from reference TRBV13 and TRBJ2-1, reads AAGVIQSPRHLIKEKRETATLKCYPIPRHDTVYWYQQGPGQDPQFLISFYEKMQSDKGSIPDRFSAQQFSDYHSELNMSSLELGDSALYFCASSLRGLHYNEQFFGPGTRLTVL.

The DNA of the CDR3 is TGTGCCAGCAGTTCCCGGGACGGAAGTACCGGGGAGCTGTTTTTT. Its protein product is CASSSRDGSTGELFF. This sequence joins TRBV27 and TRBJ2-2; D may be TRBD1 or TRBD2 (5 bases each). This CDR3 is 15 amino acids long. Germline lookup yields CDR1 MNHEY and CDR2 SMNVEV (reference sequence). V was shortened by 4 bases and J by 5 bases, with 14 bases between the two germline ends.